This T cell receptor beta chain appears in the sequencing data of a study of immune evolution from preneoplasia to lung adenocarcinoma. Across the study: HLA loss of heterozygosity: roughly 7.5% AIS, more than 14% MIA, roughly 35% ADC, none AAH. The study's findings and limits: Later-stage lesions appeared to have more T cells, more diversity, less clonality.

Patients had resection in Japan or China between 2014 and 2017. Nucleic acids came from premalignant or tumor cells enriched by macro-dissection. The CDR3 has 14 residues. The germline V gene has CDR1 SGHNT and CDR2 YENEEA. Trimming stripped 5 bases from V and 9 bases from J, with 17 bases between. Remarks on this clone: Antigen specificity is unknown.

Here immunoSEQ multiplex PCR was the method, and the copy in TCRdb shows in-frame clones only, minus some. This sample has roughly 4,700 clones, with around nine tenths found just once. This sequence joins TRBV11-3 and TRBJ2-1; perhaps TRBD2 as D (6 bases). The TCR sequence derives from a person aged 65 to 85 with lung adenocarcinoma. The sample comprised FFPE atypical adenomatous hyperplasia tissue from the lung. Subset: atypical adenomatous hyperplasia (AAH), lung preneoplasia. The CDR3 is CASSHKGLRREQFF. Here the CDR3 DNA reads TGTGCCAGCAGCCACAAGGGACTCCGTCGTGAGCAGTTCTTC.